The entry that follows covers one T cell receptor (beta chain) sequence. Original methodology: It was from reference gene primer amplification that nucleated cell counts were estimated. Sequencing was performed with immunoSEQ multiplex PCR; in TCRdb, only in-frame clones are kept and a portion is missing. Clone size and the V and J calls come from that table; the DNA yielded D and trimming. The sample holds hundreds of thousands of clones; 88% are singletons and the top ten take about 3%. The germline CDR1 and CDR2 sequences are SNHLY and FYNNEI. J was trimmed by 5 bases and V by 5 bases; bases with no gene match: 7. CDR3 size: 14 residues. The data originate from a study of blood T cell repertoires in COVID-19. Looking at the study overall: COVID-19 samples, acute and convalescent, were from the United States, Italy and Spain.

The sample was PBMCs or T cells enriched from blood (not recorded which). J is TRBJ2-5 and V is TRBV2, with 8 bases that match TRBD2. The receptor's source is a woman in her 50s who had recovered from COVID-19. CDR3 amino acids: CASSPGTSSETQYF. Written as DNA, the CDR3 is TGTGCCAGCAGTCCCGGGACTAGTAGTGAGACCCAGTACTTC. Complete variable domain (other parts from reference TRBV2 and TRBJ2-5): EPEVTQTPSHQVTQMGQEVILRCVPISNHLYFYWYRQILGQKVEFLVSFYNNEISEKSEIFDDQFSVERPDGSNFTLKIRSTKLEDSAMYFCASSPGTSSETQYFGPGTRLLVL.